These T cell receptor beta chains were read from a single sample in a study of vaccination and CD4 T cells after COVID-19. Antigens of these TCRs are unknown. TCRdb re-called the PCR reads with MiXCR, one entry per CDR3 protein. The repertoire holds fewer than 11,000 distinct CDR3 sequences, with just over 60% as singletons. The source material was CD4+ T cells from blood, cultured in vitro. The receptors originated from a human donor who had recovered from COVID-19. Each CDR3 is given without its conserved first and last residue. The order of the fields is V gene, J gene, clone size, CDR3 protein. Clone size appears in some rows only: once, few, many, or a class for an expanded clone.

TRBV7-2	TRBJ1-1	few	ASSLGGSEAF
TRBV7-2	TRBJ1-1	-	ASRPWEGALNTEAF
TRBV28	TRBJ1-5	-	ASTKLRTGESNQPQH
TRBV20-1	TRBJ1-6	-	SASPQGNSPLH
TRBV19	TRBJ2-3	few	ASSIVGQGSPDTQY
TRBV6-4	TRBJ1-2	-	ASRDRVGGYT
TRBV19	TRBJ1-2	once	ASSQTRGYGYT
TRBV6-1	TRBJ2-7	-	ASGTIYEQY
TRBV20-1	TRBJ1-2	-	SAGPGLNYGYT
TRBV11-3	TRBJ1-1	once	ASSLGSWGRDTEAF
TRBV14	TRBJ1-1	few	ASSQSDRFNTEAF
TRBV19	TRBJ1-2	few	ASSAEQGELYGYT
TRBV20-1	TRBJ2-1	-	SARVGTGGSLAGPGEQF
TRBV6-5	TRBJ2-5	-	ASSYGGGETQY
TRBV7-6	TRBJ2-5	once	ASSLFGQGETQY
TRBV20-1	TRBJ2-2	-	SARQLSDTGELF
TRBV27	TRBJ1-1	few	ASSLQTTGANTEAF
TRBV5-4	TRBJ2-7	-	ASSLEGYEQY
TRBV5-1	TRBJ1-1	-	ASSLAGANTEAF
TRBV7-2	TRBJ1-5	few	ASSLLGTGVGWPQH
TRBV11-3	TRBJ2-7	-	ASSLVGTGDYEQY
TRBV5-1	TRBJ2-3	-	ASNVEGTDTQY
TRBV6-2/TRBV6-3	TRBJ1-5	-	ATRDRRDQPQH
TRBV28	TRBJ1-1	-	ASSSPVTEAF
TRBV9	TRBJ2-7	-	ASSVGGTDYEQY
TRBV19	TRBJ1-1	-	ASSISGDTEAF
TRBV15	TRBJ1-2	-	ATSRSKGAYGYT
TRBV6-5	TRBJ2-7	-	ASSYGTAAGYEQY
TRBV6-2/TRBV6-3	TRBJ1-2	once	ASTPTANYGYT
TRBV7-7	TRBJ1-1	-	ASSLSLNTEAF
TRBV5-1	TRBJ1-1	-	ASSLRGGESAF
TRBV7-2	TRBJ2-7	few	ASSLYGTSGNEQY
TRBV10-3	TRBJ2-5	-	AISELSRGETQY
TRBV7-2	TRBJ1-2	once	ASSPPMGHGYT
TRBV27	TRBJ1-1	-	ASSTGQGRTEAF
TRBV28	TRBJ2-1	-	ASSALTGRHNEQF
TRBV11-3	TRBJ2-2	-	ASSLVLPGELF
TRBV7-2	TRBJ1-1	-	ASSLWGGQNTEAF
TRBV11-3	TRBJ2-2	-	ASRGFGELF
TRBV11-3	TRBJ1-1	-	ASSLSTGRLNTEAF
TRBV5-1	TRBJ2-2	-	ASSLARTSGGELF
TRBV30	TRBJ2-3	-	AWSHRLAGEADTQY
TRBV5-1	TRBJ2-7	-	ASSLQEGEQY
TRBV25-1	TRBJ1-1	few	ASSDGTFEAF
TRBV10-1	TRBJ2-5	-	ASSEEFRLQETQY
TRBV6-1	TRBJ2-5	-	ASRGLIQETQY
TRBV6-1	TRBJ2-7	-	ASSKAPGTSGLGGSYEQY
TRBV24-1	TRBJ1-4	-	ATSDRGKGEKLF
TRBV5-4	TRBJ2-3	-	ASSLAGGGSDTQY
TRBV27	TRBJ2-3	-	ASSSEYGRDARGTDTQY
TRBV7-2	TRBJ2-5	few	ASSFSPETQY
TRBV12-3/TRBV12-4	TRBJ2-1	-	ASSFWGGMNNEQF
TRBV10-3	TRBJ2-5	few	AISDPGQIQETQY
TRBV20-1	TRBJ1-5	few	SAMTGGSQPQH